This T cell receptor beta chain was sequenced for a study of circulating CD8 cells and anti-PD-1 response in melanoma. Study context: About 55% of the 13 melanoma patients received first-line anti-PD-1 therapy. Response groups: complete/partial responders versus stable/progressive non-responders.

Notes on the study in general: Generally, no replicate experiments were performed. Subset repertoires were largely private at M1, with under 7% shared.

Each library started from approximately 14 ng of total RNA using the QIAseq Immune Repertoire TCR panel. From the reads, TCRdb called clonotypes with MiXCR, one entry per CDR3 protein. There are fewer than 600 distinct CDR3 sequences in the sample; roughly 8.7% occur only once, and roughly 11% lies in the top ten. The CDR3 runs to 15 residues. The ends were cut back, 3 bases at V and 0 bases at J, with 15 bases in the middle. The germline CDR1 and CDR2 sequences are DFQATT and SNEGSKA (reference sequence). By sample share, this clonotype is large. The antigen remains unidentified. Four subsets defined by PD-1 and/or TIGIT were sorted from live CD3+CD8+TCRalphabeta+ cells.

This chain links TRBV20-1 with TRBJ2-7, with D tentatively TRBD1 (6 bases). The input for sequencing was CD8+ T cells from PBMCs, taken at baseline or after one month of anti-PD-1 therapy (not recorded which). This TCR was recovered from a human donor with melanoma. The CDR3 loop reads CSARDIRDNSYEQYF. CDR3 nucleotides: TGCAGTGCTAGGGACATCCGGGACAACTCCTACGAGCAGTACTTC.